The 11 T cell receptor beta chains below were found in one sample sequenced in a study of cytomegalovirus exposure and HLA in healthy donors. PCR used 60 Vbeta primers and 13 Jbeta primers. Clones were read by immunoSEQ multiplex PCR, and TCRdb kept only the in-frame ones, dropping some. The sample holds about 170,000 clones, over 75% seen once. Input material: PBMCs. All receptors derive from a man aged 35-49 years in good health and CMV-seropositive.

The V gene is TRBV30, the J gene TRBJ1-1; 7 positions agree with TRBD1. Germline values: CDR1 GTSNPN, CDR2 SVGIG (reference sequence). V gave up 8 bases and J gave up 2 bases; unmatched junction bases: 11. CDR3 length equals 14 residues. The CDR3 loop is CAGGTRDSNTEAFF. In nucleotides, the CDR3 is TGTGCCGGGGGAACCCGGGACAGTAACACTGAAGCTTTCTTT.

The genes are TRBV5-1 and TRBJ2-7; 8 positions agree with TRBD1. J lost 2 bases, V lost 0 bases, and 7 bases had no gene match. This CDR3 contains 16 residues. Germline values: CDR1 SGHRS, CDR2 YFSETQ. CDR3: CASSLERQDRAYEQYF. The CDR3 DNA reads as TGCGCCAGCAGCTTGGAACGTCAGGACAGGGCCTACGAGCAGTACTTC.

Points on this clone: The junction does not match germline at one end; this may be a read error. CDR3 DNA sequence: TGTGCCACCAGCAGCCGCGGACAGGGGGTCGGCAAAAACAGTCAGTACTTC. This sequence encodes CATSSRGQGVGKNSQYF. The rearrangement joins TRBV15 to TRBJ2-4; 10 nucleotides agree with TRBD1. Germline V lookup: CDR1 LNHNV, CDR2 YYDKDF (reference sequence). CDR3 size: 17 residues.

This chain connects TRBV6-6 to TRBJ2-1; possible D gene TRBD2, 5 bases. Germline V lookup: CDR1 MNHNY, CDR2 SVGAGI (reference sequence). Trimming took off 5 bases at V and 4 bases at J, with 9 bases between the two ends. This CDR3 has 13 amino acids. The CDR3 DNA sequence: TGTGCCAGCAGTCGGGGTACTTACAATGAGCAGTTCTTC. This encodes CASSRGTYNEQFF.

CDR3 DNA: TGTGCCAGTAGTAGCGGGAGTTCCTACGAGCAGTACTTC. Protein product: CASSSGSSYEQYF. This sequence joins TRBV19 and TRBJ2-7; the match to TRBD2 covers 7 bases. V was pared by 4 bases and J by 1 base, with 1 base of the junction left unmatched. The CDR3 runs 13 residues. In germline, CDR1 is LNHDA, CDR2 SQIVND (reference sequence). Full variable domain (outside the CDR3, taken from reference TRBV19 and TRBJ2-7): DGGITQSPKYLFRKEGQNVTLSCEQNLNHDAMYWYRQDPGQGLRLIYYSQIVNDFQKGDIAEGYSVSREKKESFPLTVTSAQKNPTAFYLCASSSGSSYEQYFGPGTRLTVT.

This clone was counted a single time. The chain is built from TRBV10-3 and TRBJ1-1, with TRBD1 matching 8 bases. Germline V gives CDR1 ENHRY, CDR2 SYGVKD. The CDR3 covers 14 residues. Trimming removed 4 bases from V and 5 bases from J; junction bases left unmatched: 6. Here the CDR3 DNA reads TGTGCCATCAGTGTTTCGACAGGGGAAACTGAAGCTTTCTTT. Encoded protein: CAISVSTGETEAFF.

This sequence joins TRBV12-5 and TRBJ2-5, with 7 bases that match TRBD2. V was pared by 1 base and J by 5 bases, with 10 bases of the junction left unmatched. Germline lookup yields CDR1 LGHNT and CDR2 FRNRAP. The CDR3 loop spans 16 amino acids. CDR3 DNA sequence: TGTGCTAGTGGTTTGGGTGTCGGCGGGAGTGGGGAGACCCAGTACTTC. Its translation is CASGLGVGGSGETQYF.

The rearrangement joins TRBV4-2 to TRBJ1-1, with D unresolved. Trimming took 4 bases from V and 2 from J, leaving 11 bases between them. CDR1 is LGHNA, CDR2 YNFKEQ, per germline. The CDR3 contains 14 residues. In nucleotides, the CDR3 is TGTGCCAGCAGCCGCGGCGGTTCTAACACTGAAGCTTTCTTT. Translating it yields CASSRGGSNTEAFF.

This clone was picked up one time. The chain uses TRBV5-1 and TRBJ2-5; 9 nucleotides align to TRBD1. J was trimmed by 1 base and V by 0 bases; bases with no gene match: 1. This CDR3 comprises 15 residues. The V gene's germline CDR1 is SGHRS and CDR2 YFSETQ. CDR3 region: CASSLGGQGQETQYF. CDR3 DNA sequence: TGCGCCAGCAGCTTGGGGGGACAGGGCCAAGAGACCCAGTACTTC.

The V and J genes are TRBV5-1 and TRBJ2-1; 12 bases align to TRBD2. This CDR3 comprises 16 residues. V lost 3 bases to trimming and J lost 6 bases; unmatched junction nucleotides: 7. Germline lookup yields CDR1 SGHRS and CDR2 YFSETQ. CDR3: CASSSILAGGFNEQFF. In nucleotides, the CDR3 is TGCGCCAGCAGCTCAATCCTAGCGGGAGGGTTCAATGAGCAGTTCTTC.

The chain links TRBV28 to TRBJ2-7; TRBD2 might be the D (5 bases). The germline CDR1 and CDR2 sequences are MDHEN and SYDVKM. Trimming stripped 8 bases from V and 3 bases from J, with 23 bases between. This CDR3 spans 16 amino acids. The CDR3 DNA reads as TGTGCCAGCCTATCTTCCGGCCTTAGCGACAACTACGAGCAGTACTTC. Protein sequence: CASLSSGLSDNYEQYF.